This T cell receptor beta chain came from a study of T cells in Graves' hyperthyroidism and ophthalmopathy. General study points: Most thyroid-expanded clonotypes above 0.001 were also found in blood.

The table lists this clonotype with a few counts. The antigen is unknown. Trimming took 3 bases from V and 2 from J, leaving 26 bases between them. The CDR3 totals 19 residues. Germline V gene data show CDR1 as SGHDN and CDR2 as FVKESK. TCR beta CDR3 region amplification was performed from RNA transcripts. Primed by the HTBI set, a first-round RT-PCR was run on the TCR CDR3. Each CDR3 protein is one row after TCRdb ran MiXCR on the multiplex PCR reads. In the table there are approximately 370,000 distinct CDR3 sequences, approximately 18% of which are singletons. This receptor was taken from a woman younger than 45 with Graves' hyperthyroidism that later progressed to Graves' ophthalmopathy. This chain connects TRBV14 to TRBJ2-7; D not resolved. The specimen sequenced was blood. The CDR3 DNA reads TGTGCCAGCAGCCAGCGAATTGAGGTTGATGGTGGGAATGCCTACGAGCAGTACTTC. Encoded protein: CASSQRIEVDGGNAYEQYF.